The 30 T cell receptor beta chains given below trace back to one sample, sequenced in a study of beta chain features in type 1 diabetes. TCRB transcripts that were expressed got sequenced, as all of the isolated RNA had been reverse transcribed. The repertoire was sequenced with immunoSEQ multiplex PCR; TCRdb's copy has only in-frame clones and lacks some. The data contain roughly 500,000 clones, around 10% of them seen just once; the ten biggest clones take up less than 0.06%. The sequenced sample was naive CD4+ T cells from blood. All receptors come from a woman between 18 and 29 years old in good health.

The gene calls are TRBV9 and TRBJ2-1; TRBD2 matches at 7 bases. The CDR3 loop spans 16 amino acids. From germline, CDR1 is SGDLS and CDR2 YYNGEE. V shed 0 bases, J shed 1 base, and the junction held 4 bases outside the gene matches. The CDR3 region is CASSVASGVSYNEQFF. The CDR3 DNA reads TGTGCCAGCAGCGTAGCGAGCGGGGTATCCTACAATGAGCAGTTCTTC. The full variable domain, its missing parts supplied by reference TRBV9 and TRBJ2-1, is DSGVTQTPKHLITATGQRVTLRCSPRSGDLSVYWYQQSLDQGLQFLIQYYNGEERAKGNILERFSAQQFPDLHSELNLSSLELGDSALYFCASSVASGVSYNEQFFGPGTRLTVL.

The chain recombines TRBV11-2 with TRBJ1-1; tentatively, D is TRBD1 (5 bases). CDR3 length: 12 amino acids. Germline CDR1 SGHAT, CDR2 FQNNGV. Trimming took 3 bases from V and 4 from J, leaving 6 bases between them. CDR3 coding DNA: TGTGCCAGCAGCTTCAGGGCCACTGAAGCTTTCTTT. Amino acid sequence: CASSFRATEAFF.

This CDR3 is CAAGNTYEQYV. DNA for the CDR3: TGTGCTGCTGGGAACACCTACGAGCAGTACGTC. The gene calls are TRBV28 and TRBJ2-7; D call uncertain. The V gene's germline CDR1 is MDHEN and CDR2 SYDVKM. This CDR3 contains 11 residues.

This clone showed up just a few times. J is TRBJ1-5 and V is TRBV28; no reliable D call. Germline V gives CDR1 MDHEN, CDR2 SYDVKM. V lost 4 bases and J lost 15, with 19 bases in between. This CDR3 region has 13 residues. The CDR3 protein is CASSYLIGSVGHF. In nucleotides, the CDR3 is TGTGCCAGCAGTTACCTAATAGGGTCAGTAGGGCATTTT.

Turning to this clone: The germline gene is not matched at one end of the junction; a read error may be the cause. V is TRBV2 and J is TRBJ2-5, with TRBD1 identical over 10 bases. Germline CDR1 and CDR2: SNHLY and FYNNEI. This CDR3 has 16 amino acids. CDR3 nucleotides: TGTGCCAGCAGAGAAGGGACAGGGGCCACCCCAGAGACCCAGTACTTC. The encoded protein is CASREGTGATPETQYF.

This chain connects TRBV15 to TRBJ2-6, with a tentative D call TRBD1 (5 bases). With 3 bases removed from V and 2 bases from J, the gap between germline ends came to 17 bases. The CDR3 covers 18 residues. The germline V gene encodes CDR1 LNHNV and CDR2 YYDKDF (reference sequence). CDR3 nucleotides: TGTGCCACCAGCAGTCGCATGGGAACAGGCGCTGGGGCCAACGTCCTGACTTTC. Translating gives CATSSRMGTGAGANVLTF. The full variable domain, its missing parts supplied by reference TRBV15 and TRBJ2-6, is DAMVIQNPRYQVTQFGKPVTLSCSQTLNHNVMYWYQQKSSQAPKLLFHYYDKDFNNEADTPDNFQSRRPNTSFCFLDIRSPGLGDTAMYLCATSSRMGTGAGANVLTFGAGSRLTVL.

There are a few counts of this clone. The same CDR3 is also encoded by other DNA sequences in this sample. The gene calls are TRBV29-1 and TRBJ2-7, with 8 bases that match TRBD1. The CDR3 spans 12 residues. V shed 6 bases and J 2 bases; nucleotides not matched to a gene: 3. Germline CDR1 SQVTM, CDR2 ANQGSEA. The chain's CDR3 is CSVRDRPYEQYF. CDR3 nucleotide sequence: TGCAGCGTCCGGGACAGGCCCTACGAGCAGTACTTC.

The chain combines TRBV20-1 with TRBJ1-1; D uncertain. The V end was cut by 7 bases, the J end by 2 bases, with 8 bases between. The CDR3 loop spans 11 amino acids. Per germline, CDR1 DFQATT and CDR2 SNEGSKA (reference sequence). The chain's CDR3 is CSVLLNTEAFF. CDR3 DNA: TGCAGTGTCCTCTTAAACACTGAAGCTTTCTTT.

The chain has TRBV4-3 and TRBJ2-1, with 11 bases fitting TRBD2. The V segment lost 4 bases and the J segment 6 bases; nucleotides outside the gene matches: 5. The CDR3 runs to 15 residues. CDR1 is LGHNA, CDR2 YSLEER, per germline. CDR3 sequence reads: CASSPLAGGSNEQFF. In nucleotides, the CDR3 is TGCGCCAGCAGCCCCCTAGCGGGAGGTAGCAATGAGCAGTTCTTC.

The CDR3 coding sequence is TGCGCCAGCAGCCAACTAGGCGGGGCCTACAATGAGCAGTTCTTC. Its translation: CASSQLGGAYNEQFF. The rearrangement joins TRBV5-1 to TRBJ2-1; TRBD2 is a possible D gene (6 bases). The CDR3 consists of 15 residues. The V end was cut by 4 bases, the J end by 2 bases, with 13 bases between. Germline V gene data show CDR1 as SGHRS and CDR2 as YFSETQ.

The V and J genes are TRBV30 and TRBJ1-2, with D uncertain. V was clipped by 2 bases and J by 6 bases, with 10 bases between them. This CDR3 is 12 amino acids long. Germline CDR1 and CDR2: GTSNPN and SVGIG (reference sequence). DNA for the CDR3: TGTGCCTGGAGTTTCCACGGGGATGGCTACACCTTC. It encodes CAWSFHGDGYTF.

This clone has only a few counts. The rearrangement uses TRBV18 and TRBJ2-1, with 16 bases lining up with TRBD2. V trimming: 1 base; J trimming: 6 bases; junction bases outside the gene matches: 6. This CDR3 contains 18 residues. Germline CDR1 KGHSH, CDR2 LQKENI. CDR3 residues: CASSPQTGTSGRANEQFF. CDR3 in DNA: TGTGCCAGCTCACCACAGACTGGGACTAGCGGGAGGGCCAATGAGCAGTTCTTC.

The chain combines TRBV19 with TRBJ2-7, with D tentatively TRBD2 (5 bases). This CDR3 has 15 amino acids. V was trimmed by 2 bases and J by 3 bases, leaving 14 bases between them. Germline lookup yields CDR1 LNHDA and CDR2 SQIVND (reference sequence). CDR3 residues: CASSIRRSGGYEQYF. Here the CDR3 DNA reads TGTGCCAGTAGTATAAGGAGGAGTGGCGGCTACGAGCAGTACTTC.

This chain links TRBV7-9 with TRBJ1-1; D unresolved. The germline V gene encodes CDR1 SEHNR and CDR2 FQNEAQ (reference sequence). V lost 4 bases and J lost 3, with 9 bases in between. The CDR3 length is 13 residues. CDR3 amino acids: CASSWAFDTEAFF. For the CDR3, the DNA is TGTGCCAGCAGCTGGGCATTCGACACTGAAGCTTTCTTT.

This clone was detected only a few times. CDR3 sequence: CASSWGLAGTETQYF. Written as DNA, the CDR3 is TGCGCCAGCAGCTGGGGACTAGCGGGGACAGAGACCCAGTACTTC. The chain links TRBV5-1 to TRBJ2-5, with 13 nucleotides matching TRBD2. Germline CDR1 is SGHRS and CDR2 is YFSETQ. Trimming at V came to 3 bases and at J to 4 bases, leaving 3 bases not matched to a gene. The CDR3 totals 15 residues.

About this clone: Within the sample, other DNA sequences also encode this same CDR3. V and J are TRBV29-1 and TRBJ2-1; TRBD2 agrees at 9 bases. Trimming removed 7 bases from V and 0 bases from J; junction bases left unmatched: 4. Germline CDR1 is SQVTM and CDR2 is ANQGSEA. The CDR3 has 14 residues. The CDR3 DNA follows: TGCAGCGGTCGGACTAGCGACTCCTACAATGAGCAGTTCTTC. Amino acid sequence: CSGRTSDSYNEQFF.

Here the CDR3 reads CATSREDIGWITYEQYF. CDR3 DNA: TGTGCCACCAGCAGAGAGGATATTGGGTGGATCACCTACGAGCAGTACTTC. The chain recombines TRBV15 with TRBJ2-7; no firm D call. Germline loops: CDR1 LNHNV, CDR2 YYDKDF (reference sequence). V lost 0 bases and J lost 2, with 17 bases in between. This CDR3 comprises 17 residues.

The gene calls are TRBV5-1 and TRBJ2-7, with no clear D. The V and J ends lost 1 base and 0 bases respectively, with 5 bases between them. CDR1 is SGHRS, CDR2 YFSETQ, per germline. CDR3 size: 13 residues. The CDR3 nucleotides read TGCGCCAGCAGCTTGAGGGACTCCTACGAGCAGTACTTC. Amino acid sequence: CASSLRDSYEQYF.

This clone appeared a few times. This chain uses TRBV4-3 with TRBJ2-3; a possible D gene is TRBD2 (6 bases). The CDR3 is 18 amino acids. Germline V gene lookup returns CDR1 LGHNA and CDR2 YSLEER. Trimming pared 0 bases from V and 0 bases from J, leaving 16 bases between. The CDR3 loop reads CASSQEWRREWSTDTQYF. CDR3 nucleotide sequence: TGCGCCAGCAGCCAAGAGTGGCGTCGGGAGTGGAGCACAGATACGCAGTATTTT.

The CDR3 loop reads CASRQGGADTQYF. As DNA, the CDR3 is TGTGCCAGCCGACAGGGGGGTGCAGATACGCAGTATTTT. J is TRBJ2-3 and V is TRBV9, with 9 nucleotides matching TRBD1. The CDR3 extends over 13 amino acids. Losses at the gene ends were 7 bases for V and 4 bases for J; bases not matched to a gene: 4. Germline lookup yields CDR1 SGDLS and CDR2 YYNGEE.

The rearrangement uses TRBV10-3 and TRBJ1-2; 7 positions agree with TRBD1. The CDR3 loop spans 12 amino acids. The V segment lost 5 bases and the J segment 6 bases; nucleotides outside the gene matches: 3. Germline CDR1 reads ENHRY; CDR2 reads SYGVKD. As DNA, the CDR3 is TGTGCCATCAGTCGGACAGGAAATGGCTACACCTTC. It encodes CAISRTGNGYTF.

The sample holds a few counts of this clone. The V gene is TRBV28, the J gene TRBJ2-2; 9 bases line up with TRBD1. The germline CDR1 and CDR2 sequences are MDHEN and SYDVKM. V lost 5 bases and J lost 11; bases outside the gene matches: 12. CDR3 length equals 15 residues. The CDR3 is CASSAGQGFPSELFF. CDR3 in DNA: TGTGCCAGCAGTGCGGGACAGGGTTTCCCGTCAGAGCTGTTTTTT. Full variable domain (rest looked up from reference TRBV28 and TRBJ2-2): DVKVTQSSRYLVKRTGEKVFLECVQDMDHENMFWYRQDPGLGLRLIYFSYDVKMKEKGDIPEGYSVSREKKERFSLILESASTNQTSMYLCASSAGQGFPSELFFGEGSRLTVL.

The CDR3, as DNA: TGTGCCAGCAGTTTTCGACAGGGGTACTACGAGCAGTACGTC. Its protein product is CASSFRQGYYEQYV. The chain recombines TRBV28 with TRBJ2-7, with 8 bases aligning to TRBD1. From germline, CDR1 is MDHEN and CDR2 SYDVKM. This CDR3 is built from 14 residues. The V segment lost 3 bases and the J segment 3 bases; nucleotides outside the gene matches: 4.

This clone was seen just once. The V and J genes are TRBV11-3 and TRBJ2-5; weak D call: TRBD2 (6 bases). The V end was cut by 1 base, the J end by 9 bases, with 12 bases between. This CDR3 spans 13 amino acids. Germline CDR1 reads SGHNT; CDR2 reads YENEEA. CDR3 DNA sequence: TGTGCCAGCAGCTTAGGACTAGGTGCGGCCCAGTACTTC. It translates to CASSLGLGAAQYF.

The rearrangement uses TRBV28 and TRBJ2-4; TRBD1 might be the D (6 bases). This CDR3 spans 16 amino acids. Germline V lookup: CDR1 MDHEN, CDR2 SYDVKM. V lost 5 bases to trimming and J lost 1 base, with 15 bases between them. CDR3 bases: TGTGCCAGCAGTGTTCACCGAACAGGGGCCAAAAACATTCAGTACTTC. Translated, it gives CASSVHRTGAKNIQYF.

This clone was seen once. The CDR3 nucleotides read TGTGCCAGCAGCGGGACAGGGAACGAAAAACTGTTTTTT. It codes for CASSGTGNEKLFF. This chain joins TRBV4-2 and TRBJ1-4, with 9 bases lining up with TRBD1. V shed 5 bases, J shed 8 bases, and the junction held 3 bases outside the gene matches. This CDR3 spans 13 amino acids. From germline, CDR1 is LGHNA and CDR2 YNFKEQ.

This clone was seen only a few times. This chain uses TRBV7-9 with TRBJ1-2; D is unresolved. V gave up 10 bases and J gave up 4 bases, with 16 bases separating them. Germline V CDR1 and CDR2: SEHNR, FQNEAQ (reference sequence). The CDR3 totals 13 residues. CDR3 in amino acids: CATLSGAAYGYTF. CDR3 DNA: TGTGCCACCTTAAGCGGCGCGGCCTATGGCTACACCTTC.

This clone was counted between two and nine times. The chain links TRBV7-2 to TRBJ2-7, with 10 bases matching TRBD2. Germline V gene data show CDR1 as SGHTA and CDR2 as FQGNSA. This CDR3 contains 15 residues. V lost 8 bases to trimming and J lost 4 bases; unmatched junction nucleotides: 11. In DNA, the CDR3 is TGTGCCAGCTGCTGGGCTAGCGGGAGAGAATACGAGCAGTACTTC. This gives the protein CASCWASGREYEQYF.

This clone was seen a few times. The CDR3 DNA is TGTGCCAGCAGCCCTCAAAGTAGGGTGAACACTGAAGCTTTCTTT. This translates into CASSPQSRVNTEAFF. V usage is TRBV7-2 and J usage is TRBJ1-1; D is uncertain. In germline, CDR1 is SGHTA, CDR2 FQGNSA. The germline V and J ends were trimmed by 5 bases and 0 bases, with 13 bases remaining between them. The length of the CDR3 is 15 residues. Together with reference TRBV7-2 and TRBJ1-1, the CDR3 gives the full variable domain: GAGVSQSPSNKVTEKGKDVELRCDPISGHTALYWYRQSLGQGLEFLIYFQGNSAPDKSGLPSDRFSAERTGGSVSTLTIQRTQQEDSAVYLCASSPQSRVNTEAFFGQGTRLTVV.

This clone was observed a handful of times. The V gene is TRBV30, the J gene TRBJ1-2; D is undetermined. The CDR3 runs 13 residues. The V and J ends lost 0 bases and 7 bases respectively, with 12 bases between them. The V gene's germline CDR1 is GTSNPN and CDR2 SVGIG (reference sequence). Written as DNA, the CDR3 is TGTGCCTGGAGTGTTGGCGAAAAGTTTGGCTACACCTTC. The encoded protein is CAWSVGEKFGYTF.